This T cell receptor beta chain was retrieved from a study of OX40 agonist ivuxolimab in advanced cancers. Background on the whole study: Ivuxolimab, which targeted the costimulatory receptor OX40 (CD134), was an agonistic, fully human IgG2 monoclonal antibody. The point of sequencing TCRbeta in the periphery was to test whether ivuxolimab changed TCR sequence diversity and drove clonal T-cell expansion. Of the 50 to 55 dose-escalation patients, hepatocellular carcinoma was present in approximately 20, melanoma in approximately 15, renal cell carcinoma in 9 and head and neck cancer in 9. In the dose-escalation cohort, roughly 80% of patients were male, and the mean age was approximately 64 years, with a range of roughly 20 to 80. The paper reports the monotherapy dose-escalation portion (N of about 50 patients) of the phase I ivuxolimab trial. Patients were allowed to have had prior anti-PD-1, anti-PD-L1 or anti-CTLA-4 therapy, and around 40% of the dose-escalation patients had previously received checkpoint inhibitors. Intravenous ivuxolimab was administered to patients every 2 weeks at six dose levels: 0.01, 0.1, 0.3, 1.5, 3 and 10 mg/kg. Three dose-escalation patients achieved partial responses, one with hepatocellular carcinoma and two with cutaneous melanoma.

Paper-wide results and their limitations: Which antigens the clonally expanded peripheral T cells were specific for was not determined. Low levels of normalized T-cell clonal expansion were also seen in some nonresponding patients. After ivuxolimab, more expanded clones were found on average in CD8+ T cells than in CD4+ T cells. At doses of 0.1 to 3.0 mg/kg, clonal expansion of both CD4+ and CD8+ T cells in blood was seen between baseline and week 6. In partial responders in the 0.1-3.0 mg/kg groups, normalized peripheral clonal expansion was found to be among the lowest, especially among CD8+ T cells.

A remark on this clone: Its antigen is unknown. Per-base quality was not reported, and no clone a single base away is much larger than it.

Patients with a history of autoimmune disease or receiving systemic immunosuppression were excluded from the trial. Peripheral blood for TCR sequencing was collected from all dose cohorts at baseline, on cycle 4 day 1, and on cycle 7 day 1. Samples came from an open-label, multicenter, first-in-human phase I dose-escalation trial of ivuxolimab. Adults with locally advanced or metastatic melanoma, renal cell carcinoma, hepatocellular carcinoma or head and neck squamous cell carcinoma were enrolled in the trial. CD4+ and CD8+ T cells were sorted separately from peripheral blood before TCR sequencing. Genomic DNA was extracted from sorted cells for sequencing of the TCRbeta CDR3 region. The immunoSEQ Assay was used to sequence the TCRbeta CDR3 regions. The source is immuneACCESS, and TCRdb retained only in-frame sequences with V and J called. Part of the clones is not carried over; for the studies checked, unresolved V genes explain less than half of this, and the remainder is unexplained. Counted in this sample were about 67,000 clones; approximately 81% of them appeared once. The ten largest clones capture approximately 2% of the sample.

This clonotype was sampled from an adult with an advanced solid tumor such as melanoma, head and neck, liver or kidney cancer. The material was CD4+ or CD8+ T cells sorted from blood, obtained in a trial of the OX40 agonist ivuxolimab.

Here is the DNA: TGTGCCAGCAGCAAAAAGGTACTTTCGAATAATTCACCCCTCCACTTT. Its amino acids are CASSKKVLSNNSPLHF. The V and J genes are TRBV21-1 and TRBJ1-6. TRBV21-1 constitutes a pseudogene. The CDR3 runs 16 amino acids, cysteine and phenylalanine included. CDR3 DNA only is kept here, 48 bases in frame from base 1.